These T cell receptor beta chains were read from a single sample in a study of blood T cells in healthy people across ages. MiXCR, applied by TCRdb to the 5' RACE reads, yields one record per CDR3 protein. This sample has 1.6 million or so distinct CDR3 sequences; approximately 32% occur once, and the top ten carry 10% to 12%. Sequences were obtained from blood. The receptors derive from a woman aged 30 to 39 in good health. CDR3s include the opening cysteine and the closing phenylalanine or tryptophan. The D gene is left open where the match is weak. Only some rows state a clone size, as once, few, many or a class for expanded clones.

D gene	V gene	J gene	clone size	CDR3 protein	CDR3 DNA
TRBD1	TRBV29-1	TRBJ1-2	NA	CSVRTGLLYGYTF	TGCAGCGTGAGGACAGGCCTCCTCTATGGCTACACCTTC
TRBD1	TRBV28	TRBJ1-5	few	CASSFRDRVQPQHF	TGTGCCAGCAGTTTCCGGGACAGGGTTCAGCCCCAGCATTTT
NA	TRBV12-3/TRBV12-4	TRBJ2-3	few	CASSFVNLPHTQYF	TGTGCCAGCAGTTTTGTGAACTTGCCCCATACGCAGTATTTT
NA	TRBV24-1	TRBJ2-1	NA	CATSDPGAGDRAYNEQFF	TGTGCCACCAGTGATCCCGGAGCAGGTGACAGAGCCTACAATGAGCAGTTCTTC
TRBD2	TRBV4-2	TRBJ2-3	NA	CASSLRDYRTDTQYF	TGTGCCAGCAGCCTGAGGGACTACCGCACAGATACGCAGTATTTT
NA	TRBV5-1	TRBJ2-5	NA	CASSDSFGQLQETQYF	TGCGCCAGCAGTGATTCCTTCGGACAGCTTCAAGAGACCCAGTACTTC
NA	TRBV5-1	TRBJ2-7	NA	CASQILSPGDEQYF	TGCGCCAGCCAAATCTTATCTCCTGGTGACGAGCAGTACTTC
NA	TRBV9	TRBJ2-3	few	CASSVIGLGTDTQYF	TGTGCCAGCAGCGTAATTGGACTGGGCACAGATACGCAGTATTTT
TRBD1	TRBV7-9	TRBJ1-2	NA	CASSSADRAYGYTF	TGTGCCAGCAGCTCTGCCGACAGGGCTTATGGCTACACCTTC
NA	TRBV5-1	TRBJ1-2	few	CASSPQQGDYGYTF	TGCGCCAGCAGCCCCCAACAGGGAGACTATGGCTACACCTTC
NA	TRBV27	TRBJ1-1	few	CASSLGQATEAFF	TGTGCCAGCAGTTTAGGGCAGGCAACGGAGGCTTTCTTT
NA	TRBV7-2	TRBJ1-1	NA	CASSHSGNTEAFF	TGTGCCAGCAGCCATTCCGGGAACACTGAAGCTTTCTTT
TRBD2	TRBV12-3/TRBV12-4	TRBJ2-1	NA	CASLRIAGYSYNEQFF	TGTGCCAGTCTTCGAATAGCGGGGTACTCCTACAATGAGCAGTTCTTC
NA	TRBV9	TRBJ2-6	NA	CASSVAPWANVLTF	TGTGCCAGCAGCGTAGCCCCGTGGGCCAACGTCCTGACTTTC
TRBD2	TRBV6-1	TRBJ2-3	NA	CAGKTSGGISTDTQYF	TGTGCCGGAAAGACTAGCGGGGGGATCAGCACAGATACGCAGTATTTT
TRBD2	TRBV12-3/TRBV12-4	TRBJ2-3	few	CASGLAGPTDTQYF	TGTGCCAGCGGGCTAGCGGGACCCACAGATACGCAGTATTTT
NA	TRBV10-3	TRBJ1-2	few	CAISPGPKDPNYGYTF	TGTGCCATCAGCCCCGGTCCTAAGGACCCTAACTATGGCTACACCTTC
NA	TRBV12-3/TRBV12-4	TRBJ2-7	NA	CASSLIGLPSYEQYF	TGTGCCAGCAGTTTAATAGGTCTTCCCTCCTACGAGCAGTACTTC
TRBD2	TRBV4-1	TRBJ2-1	few	CASSQVLAANEQFF	TGCGCCAGCAGCCAAGTACTAGCGGCTAATGAGCAGTTCTTC
NA	TRBV30	TRBJ1-1	NA	CAWSVEAGSGETFF	TGTGCCTGGAGTGTAGAGGCAGGGAGCGGTGAAACTTTCTTT
TRBD1	TRBV6-5	TRBJ2-1	NA	CASSRAPGGSYNEQFF	TGTGCCAGCAGTCGTGCCCCAGGGGGCTCTTACAATGAGCAGTTCTTC
TRBD1	TRBV12-3/TRBV12-4	TRBJ2-5	few	CASSLPGQGARETQYF	TGTGCCAGCAGTTTACCCGGACAGGGAGCGCGGGAGACCCAGTACTTC
TRBD2	TRBV3-1	TRBJ2-3	few	CASSPSSGKGDTQYF	TGTGCCAGCAGCCCTTCTAGCGGGAAGGGGGATACGCAGTATTTT
NA	TRBV27	TRBJ1-5	many	CASSLGTDSNQPQHF	TGTGCCAGCAGCTTGGGGACGGATAGCAATCAGCCCCAGCATTTT
NA	TRBV5-6	TRBJ2-5	many	CASSSPRGRETQYF	TGTGCCAGCAGCTCCCCCCGGGGTCGGGAGACCCAGTACTTC
TRBD2	TRBV20-1	TRBJ2-1	NA	CSARARLAGGPSSYNEQFF	TGCAGTGCTAGAGCACGACTAGCGGGAGGGCCAAGCTCCTACAATGAGCAGTTCTTC
NA	TRBV10-3	TRBJ2-1	many	CAIALAAREQFF	TGTGCCATCGCGCTAGCTGCGCGTGAGCAGTTCTTC
TRBD2	TRBV13	TRBJ2-1	few	CASSQGTSAYNEQFF	TGTGCCAGCAGCCAAGGCACTAGCGCGTACAATGAGCAGTTCTTC
NA	TRBV28	TRBJ2-5	NA	CASGGVKETQYF	TGTGCCAGCGGCGGGGTTAAAGAGACCCAGTACTTC
NA	TRBV7-9	TRBJ2-2	NA	CASSALNTGELFF	TGTGCCAGCTCCGCCCTTAACACCGGGGAGCTGTTTTTT
NA	TRBV4-2	TRBJ1-1	NA	CASSQEHSTEAFF	TGTGCCAGCAGCCAAGAGCACAGCACTGAAGCTTTCTTT
NA	TRBV29-1	TRBJ2-2	few	CSVLVDTGELFF	TGCAGCGTACTAGTTGACACCGGGGAGCTGTTTTTT
NA	TRBV6-6	TRBJ2-1	NA	CASRSRGTYNEQFF	TGTGCCAGCCGGTCAAGGGGAACCTACAATGAGCAGTTCTTC
NA	TRBV20-1	TRBJ1-3	NA	CSASGGTPRSGNTIYF	TGCAGTGCTAGTGGGGGGACTCCCCGCTCTGGAAACACCATATATTTT
TRBD1	TRBV7-2	TRBJ2-7	NA	CASSRGGRTYEQYF	TGTGCCAGCAGCCGAGGGGGCAGAACCTACGAGCAGTACTTC
TRBD1	TRBV4-1	TRBJ1-2	few	CASSQDGTGGMGNGYTF	TGCGCCAGCAGCCAAGATGGGACAGGGGGCATGGGTAATGGCTACACCTTC
NA	TRBV5-1	TRBJ1-2	few	CASSLMVNYGYTF	TGCGCCAGCAGCTTGATGGTCAACTATGGCTACACCTTC
TRBD1	TRBV29-1	TRBJ1-1	once	CSAPDRSGVAFF	TGCAGCGCCCCGGACAGGTCGGGGGTGGCTTTCTTT
NA	TRBV29-1	TRBJ2-2	NA	CSVEDLQGRTGELFF	TGCAGCGTTGAAGATTTACAGGGACGCACCGGGGAGCTGTTTTTT
NA	TRBV10-3	TRBJ1-4	NA	CAISGGEERAQEKLFF	TGTGCCATCAGTGGCGGGGAGGAAAGGGCCCAAGAAAAACTGTTTTTT
TRBD1	TRBV29-1	TRBJ1-5	NA	CSVGTGYSNQSQHF	TGCAGCGTTGGGACAGGGTATAGCAATCAGTCCCAGCATTTT
NA	TRBV9	TRBJ2-1	NA	CASSPSGTMGNEQFF	TGTGCCAGCAGCCCCTCCGGGACGATGGGGAATGAGCAGTTCTTC
NA	TRBV27	TRBJ2-5	few	CASRETGRETQYF	TGTGCCAGTAGGGAAACAGGGCGAGAGACCCAGTACTTC
TRBD1	TRBV4-1	TRBJ2-6	few	CASSQPQTGGRAGANVLTF	TGCGCCAGCAGCCAACCCCAGACAGGGGGGAGGGCAGGGGCCAACGTCCTGACTTTC
NA	TRBV10-3	TRBJ1-2	NA	CAISSFYGYTF	TGTGCCATCAGTTCTTTCTATGGCTACACCTTC
NA	TRBV15	TRBJ1-6	few	CATRPHRDTINSPLHF	TGTGCCACCAGACCTCACAGGGACACGATAAATTCACCCCTCCACTTT